One and the same sample provided the 7 T cell receptor beta chains below, sequenced in a study of blood T cell repertoires in COVID-19. Profiling relied on immunoSEQ multiplex PCR, and the TCRdb table lists in-frame clones only, not all of them. The table lists roughly 330,000 clones, 80% to 90% of them singletons, with about 5% in the top ten. The specimen sequenced was PBMCs or T cells enriched from blood (not recorded which). The receptors here all came from a young man who had recovered from COVID-19.

V and J are TRBV18 and TRBJ1-1; D is uncertain. This CDR3 contains 15 residues. With 1 base removed from V and 3 bases from J, the gap between germline ends came to 12 bases. The germline gives CDR1 KGHSH, CDR2 LQKENI. CDR3 DNA: TGTGCCAGCTCACCACGAGGGAGTCTGGACACTGAAGCTTTCTTT. It translates to CASSPRGSLDTEAFF.

This clone occurred many times. CDR3 region: CATVVPGTADQPQHF. CDR3 in DNA: TGTGCCACCGTCGTTCCCGGGACAGCGGATCAGCCCCAGCATTTT. V is TRBV6-4 and J is TRBJ1-5, with 7 nucleotides matching TRBD1. The germline CDR1 and CDR2 sequences are MRHNA and SNTAGT. J was trimmed by 5 bases and V by 10 bases; bases with no gene match: 14. The CDR3 consists of 15 residues.

The chain employs TRBV5-1 and TRBJ2-5; 7 bases fit TRBD1. The length of the CDR3 is 15 residues. CDR1 and CDR2 (germline): SGHRS, YFSETQ. V lost 4 bases, J lost 0 bases, and 6 bases stayed unmatched. In DNA form, the CDR3 reads TGCGCCAGCAGCAGACAGACAGGGAACCAAGAGACCCAGTACTTC. It translates to CASSRQTGNQETQYF.

This clone was seen more than once but under ten times. The chain is built from TRBV5-1 and TRBJ2-3; maybe TRBD1 (5 bases). Trimming removed 1 base from V and 3 bases from J, with 21 bases in between. Per the germline V gene, CDR1 is SGHRS and CDR2 is YFSETQ. This CDR3 has 18 residues. The CDR3 region is CASSLLGPQGERTDTQYF. As DNA, the CDR3 is TGCGCCAGCAGCTTGTTAGGCCCCCAAGGGGAAAGGACAGATACGCAGTATTTT.

The chain carries TRBV3-1 (or the pseudogene TRBV3-2) and TRBJ2-1; D might be TRBD2 (6 bases). The CDR3 has 12 residues. V lost 6 bases to trimming and J lost 7 bases, with 10 bases between them. Germline V gene data show CDR1 as LGHDT and CDR2 as YNNKEL (reference sequence). The CDR3 nucleotides read TGTGCCAGCAGTTTGCTAGCGAATGAGCAGTTCTTC. Its translation is CASSLLANEQFF.

This chain connects TRBV11-2 to TRBJ2-6; the D gene is possibly TRBD1 (6 bases). The CDR3 contains 15 residues. Germline values: CDR1 SGHAT, CDR2 FQNNGV. V gave up 6 bases and J gave up 4 bases, with 13 bases separating them. CDR3 protein: CASSSQGAGANVLTF. DNA for the CDR3: TGTGCCAGCAGTTCACAGGGAGCCGGGGCCAACGTCCTGACTTTC. The entire variable domain, with the rest obtained from reference TRBV11-2 and TRBJ2-6, is as follows: EAGVAQSPRYKIIEKRQSVAFWCNPISGHATLYWYQQILGQGPKLLIQFQNNGVVDDSQLPKDRFSAERLKGVDSTLKIQPAKLEDSAVYLCASSSQGAGANVLTFGAGSRLTVL.

The chain is built from TRBV21-1 and TRBJ2-7; TRBD1 was called by the table and not checked on the DNA. TRBV21-1 is designated a pseudogene. The CDR3 is made up of 16 amino acids. The CDR3 sequence: CASSKDRDSHSYEQYF. The CDR3 nucleotides are TGTGCCAGCAGCAAAGACCGGGACAGCCACTCCTACGAGCAGTACTTC.